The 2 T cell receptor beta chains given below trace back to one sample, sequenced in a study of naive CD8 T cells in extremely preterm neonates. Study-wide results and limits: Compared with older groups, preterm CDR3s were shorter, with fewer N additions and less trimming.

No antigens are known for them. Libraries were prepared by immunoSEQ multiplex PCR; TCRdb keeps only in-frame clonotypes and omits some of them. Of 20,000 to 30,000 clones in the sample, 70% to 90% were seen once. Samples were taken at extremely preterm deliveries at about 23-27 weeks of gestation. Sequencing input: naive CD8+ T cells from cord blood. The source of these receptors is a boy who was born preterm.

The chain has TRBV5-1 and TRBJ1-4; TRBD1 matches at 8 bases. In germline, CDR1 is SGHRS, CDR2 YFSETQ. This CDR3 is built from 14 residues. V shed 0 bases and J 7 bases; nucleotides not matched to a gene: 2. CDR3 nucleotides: TGCGCCAGCAGCTTGGGACAGGGGTTTGAAAAACTGTTTTTT. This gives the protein CASSLGQGFEKLFF.

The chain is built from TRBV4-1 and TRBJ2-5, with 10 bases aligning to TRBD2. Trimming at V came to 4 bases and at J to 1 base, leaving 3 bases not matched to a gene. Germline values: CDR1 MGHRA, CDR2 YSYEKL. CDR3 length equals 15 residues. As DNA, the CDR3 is TGCGCCAGCAGCCGAGCGGGGGGGCCCCAAGAGACCCAGTACTTC. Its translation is CASSRAGGPQETQYF.